A single TCR beta chain is shown here with its context. The data were taken from a study of PD-L1 blockade in urothelial cancer. Study context: The patients' atezolizumab therapy, 1,200 mg intravenously every 3 weeks, started at some point between 2014 and 2015. Median blood clonality was around 0.08, with about 81,000 unique TCRs.

Assay: immunoSEQ multiplex PCR; the TCRdb copy retains only in-frame clones and omits some. Here the sample spans 55,000 to 75,000 clones, 80% to 90% being singletons. The CDR3 contains 14 residues. Germline V CDR1 and CDR2: SNHLY, FYNNEI. Trimming cost V 4 bases and J 10 bases, with 19 bases left between them. Time point given: pretreatment peripheral blood. This chain joins TRBV2 and TRBJ1-1; D perhaps matches TRBD1 (6 bases). The receptor was isolated from a man between 65 and 79 years old with urothelial cancer. The specimen was PBMCs, collected around atezolizumab (anti-PD-L1) treatment. The CDR3 sequence: CASSVEGGYVGAFF. The CDR3 region has the DNA TGTGCCAGCAGTGTCGAGGGGGGGTATGTAGGAGCTTTCTTT.